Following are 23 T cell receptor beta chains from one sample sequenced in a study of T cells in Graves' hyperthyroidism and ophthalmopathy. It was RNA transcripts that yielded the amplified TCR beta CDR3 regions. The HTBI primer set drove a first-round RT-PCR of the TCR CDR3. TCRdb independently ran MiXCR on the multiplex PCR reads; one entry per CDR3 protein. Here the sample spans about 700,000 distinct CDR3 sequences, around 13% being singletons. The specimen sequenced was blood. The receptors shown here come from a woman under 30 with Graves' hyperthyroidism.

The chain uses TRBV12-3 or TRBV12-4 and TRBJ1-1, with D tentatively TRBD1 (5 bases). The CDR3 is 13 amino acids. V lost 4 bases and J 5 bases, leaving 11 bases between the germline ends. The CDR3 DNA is TGTGCCAGCAGTTCGGGACCCTGGACTGAAGCTTTCTTT. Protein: CASSSGPWTEAFF.

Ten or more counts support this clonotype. The CDR3 here is CASRIAGVGTGELFF. CDR3 bases: TGTGCCAGCAGGATAGCGGGAGTGGGCACCGGGGAGCTGTTTTTT. The J gene is TRBJ2-2, the V gene TRBV2; 9 bases line up with TRBD2. The J segment lost 4 bases and the V segment lost 6 bases, leaving 6 bases of the junction unmatched. The CDR3 totals 15 residues. Germline CDR1 is SNHLY and CDR2 is FYNNEI.

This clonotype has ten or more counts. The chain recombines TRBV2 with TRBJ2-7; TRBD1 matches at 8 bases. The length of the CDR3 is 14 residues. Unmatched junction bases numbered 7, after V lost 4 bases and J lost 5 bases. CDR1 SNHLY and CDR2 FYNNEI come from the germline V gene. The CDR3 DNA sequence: TGTGCCAGCAGTGGGGCAGGGGGCGTAAACGAGCAGTACTTC. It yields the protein CASSGAGGVNEQYF.

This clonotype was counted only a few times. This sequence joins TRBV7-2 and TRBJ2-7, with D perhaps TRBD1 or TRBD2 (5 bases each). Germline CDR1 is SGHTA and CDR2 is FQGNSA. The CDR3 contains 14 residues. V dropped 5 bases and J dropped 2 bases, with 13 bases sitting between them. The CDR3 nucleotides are TGTGCCAGCAGCCCCCGGGACCCTGCCTACGAGCAGTACTTC. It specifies CASSPRDPAYEQYF.

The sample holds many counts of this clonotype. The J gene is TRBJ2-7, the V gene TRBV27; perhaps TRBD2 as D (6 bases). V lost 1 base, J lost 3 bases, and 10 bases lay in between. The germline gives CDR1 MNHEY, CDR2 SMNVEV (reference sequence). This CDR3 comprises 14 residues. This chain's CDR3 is CASSLWGSGYEQYF. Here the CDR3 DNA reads TGTGCCAGCAGTTTATGGGGTAGCGGCTACGAGCAGTACTTC.

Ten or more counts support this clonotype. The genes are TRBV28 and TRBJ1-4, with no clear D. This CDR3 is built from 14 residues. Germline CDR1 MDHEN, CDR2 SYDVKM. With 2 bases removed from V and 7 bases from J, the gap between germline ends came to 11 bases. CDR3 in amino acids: CASSLVGTAEKLFF. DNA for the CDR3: TGTGCCAGCAGTTTAGTGGGTACAGCTGAAAAACTGTTTTTT.

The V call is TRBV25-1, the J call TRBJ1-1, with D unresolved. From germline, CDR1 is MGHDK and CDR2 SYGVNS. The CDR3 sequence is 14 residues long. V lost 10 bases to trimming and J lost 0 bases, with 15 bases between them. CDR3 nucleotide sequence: TGTGCCACCATCGGACCGCAGATGAACACTGAAGCTTTCTTT. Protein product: CATIGPQMNTEAFF.

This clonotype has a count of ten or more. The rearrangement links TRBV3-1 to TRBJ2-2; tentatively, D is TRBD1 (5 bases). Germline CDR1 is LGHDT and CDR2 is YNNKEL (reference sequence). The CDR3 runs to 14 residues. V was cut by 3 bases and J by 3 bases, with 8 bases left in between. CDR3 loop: CASSQLGDTGELFF. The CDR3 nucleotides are TGTGCCAGCAGCCAGTTAGGGGACACCGGGGAGCTGTTTTTT. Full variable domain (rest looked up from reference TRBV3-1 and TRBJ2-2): DTAVSQTPKYLVTQMGNDKSIKCEQNLGHDTMYWYKQDSKKFLKIMFSYNNKELIINETVPNRFSPKSPDKAHLNLHINSLELGDSAVYFCASSQLGDTGELFFGEGSRLTVL.

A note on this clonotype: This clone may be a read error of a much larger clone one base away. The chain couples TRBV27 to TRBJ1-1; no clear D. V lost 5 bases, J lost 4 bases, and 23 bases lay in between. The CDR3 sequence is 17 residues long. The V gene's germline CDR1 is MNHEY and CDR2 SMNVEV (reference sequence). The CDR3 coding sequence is TGTGCCAGCAGTCCCTTGGTGCGGAAGGTTGATGCCACTGAAGCTTTCTTT. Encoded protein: CASSPLVRKVDATEAFF.

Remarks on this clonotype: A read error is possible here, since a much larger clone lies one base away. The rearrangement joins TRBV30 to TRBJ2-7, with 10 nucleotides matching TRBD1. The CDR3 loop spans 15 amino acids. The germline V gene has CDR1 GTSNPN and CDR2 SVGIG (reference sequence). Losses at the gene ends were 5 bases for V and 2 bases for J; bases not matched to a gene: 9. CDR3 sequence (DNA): TGTGCCTGGCAAGGCCGAGGACAGGGGGCCTACGAGCAGTACTTC. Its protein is CAWQGRGQGAYEQYF.

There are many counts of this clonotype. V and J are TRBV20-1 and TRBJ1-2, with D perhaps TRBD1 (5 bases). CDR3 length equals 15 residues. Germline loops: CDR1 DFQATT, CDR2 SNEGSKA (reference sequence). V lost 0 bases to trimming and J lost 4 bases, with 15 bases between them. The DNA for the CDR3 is TGCAGTGCTAGAGATTTTGCGGGGCCGGTCTATGGCTACACCTTC. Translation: CSARDFAGPVYGYTF.

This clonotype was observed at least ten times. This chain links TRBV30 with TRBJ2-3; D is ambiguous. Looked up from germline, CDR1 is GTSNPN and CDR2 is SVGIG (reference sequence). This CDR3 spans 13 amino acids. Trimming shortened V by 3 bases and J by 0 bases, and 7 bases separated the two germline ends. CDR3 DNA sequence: TGTGCCTGGAGGCCCGGTAGCACAGATACGCAGTATTTT. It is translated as CAWRPGSTDTQYF.

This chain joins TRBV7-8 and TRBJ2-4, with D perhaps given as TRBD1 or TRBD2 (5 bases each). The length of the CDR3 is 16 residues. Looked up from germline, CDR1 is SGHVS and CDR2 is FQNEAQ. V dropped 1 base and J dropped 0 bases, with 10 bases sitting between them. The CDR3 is CASSLVGPLAKNIQYF. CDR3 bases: TGTGCCAGCAGCTTAGTGGGACCACTAGCCAAAAACATTCAGTACTTC.

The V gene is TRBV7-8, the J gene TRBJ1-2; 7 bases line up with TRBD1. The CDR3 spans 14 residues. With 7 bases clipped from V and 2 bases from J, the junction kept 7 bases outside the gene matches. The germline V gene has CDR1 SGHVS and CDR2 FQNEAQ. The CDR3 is CASTQVGQNYGYTF. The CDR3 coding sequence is TGTGCCAGCACCCAAGTGGGACAGAACTATGGCTACACCTTC.

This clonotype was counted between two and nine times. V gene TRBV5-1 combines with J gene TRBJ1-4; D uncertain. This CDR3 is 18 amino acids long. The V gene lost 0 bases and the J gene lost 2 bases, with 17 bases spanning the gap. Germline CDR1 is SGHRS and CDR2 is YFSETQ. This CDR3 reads CASSLVGYTTTTNEKLFF. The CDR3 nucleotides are TGCGCCAGCAGCTTGGTTGGTTACACCACCACGACTAATGAAAAACTGTTTTTT.

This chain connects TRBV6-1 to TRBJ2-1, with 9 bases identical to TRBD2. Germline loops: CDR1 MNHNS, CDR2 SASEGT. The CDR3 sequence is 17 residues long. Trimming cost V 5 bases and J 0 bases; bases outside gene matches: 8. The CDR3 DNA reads TGTGCCAGCAGTCCCCCAACTAGCGGGCCCTCCTACAATGAGCAGTTCTTC. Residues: CASSPPTSGPSYNEQFF.

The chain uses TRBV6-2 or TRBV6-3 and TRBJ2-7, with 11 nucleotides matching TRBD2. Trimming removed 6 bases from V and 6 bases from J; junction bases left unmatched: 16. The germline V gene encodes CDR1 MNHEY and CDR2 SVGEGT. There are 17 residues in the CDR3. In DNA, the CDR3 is TGTGCCAGCAGCCATCATACTACTAGCGGGAGTCCGGGCGAGCAGTACTTC. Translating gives CASSHHTTSGSPGEQYF.

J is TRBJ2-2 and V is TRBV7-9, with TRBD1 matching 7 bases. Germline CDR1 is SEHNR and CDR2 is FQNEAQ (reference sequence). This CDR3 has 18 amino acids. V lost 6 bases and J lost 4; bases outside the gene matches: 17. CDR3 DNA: TGTGCCAGCAGTAATCAACAATTTAGGACAGGACTCACCGGGGAGCTGTTTTTT. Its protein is CASSNQQFRTGLTGELFF.

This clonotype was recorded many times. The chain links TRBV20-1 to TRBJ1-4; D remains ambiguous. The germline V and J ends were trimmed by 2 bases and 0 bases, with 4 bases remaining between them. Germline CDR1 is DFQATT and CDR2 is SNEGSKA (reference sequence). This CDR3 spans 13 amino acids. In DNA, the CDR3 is TGCAGTGCTAGAACCCCAACTAATGAAAAACTGTTTTTT. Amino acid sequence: CSARTPTNEKLFF.

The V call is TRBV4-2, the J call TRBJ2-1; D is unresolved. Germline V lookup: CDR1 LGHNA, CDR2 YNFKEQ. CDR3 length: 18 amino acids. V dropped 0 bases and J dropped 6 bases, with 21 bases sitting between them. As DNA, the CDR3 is TGTGCCAGCAGCCAAGATATTGTTGGCGGCCCAGCAGGCAATGAGCAGTTCTTC. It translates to CASSQDIVGGPAGNEQFF.

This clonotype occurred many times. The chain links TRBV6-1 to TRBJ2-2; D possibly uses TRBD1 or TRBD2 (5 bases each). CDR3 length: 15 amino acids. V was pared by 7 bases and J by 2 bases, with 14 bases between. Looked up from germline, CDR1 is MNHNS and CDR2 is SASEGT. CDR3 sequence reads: CASTGGAVNTGELFF. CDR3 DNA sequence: TGTGCCAGCACTGGGGGAGCAGTAAACACCGGGGAGCTGTTTTTT.

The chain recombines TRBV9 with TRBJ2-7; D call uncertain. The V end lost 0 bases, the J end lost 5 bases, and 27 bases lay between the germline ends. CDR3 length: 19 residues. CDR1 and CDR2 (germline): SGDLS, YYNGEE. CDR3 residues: CASSVVDLAAFGFPHEQYF. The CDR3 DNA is TGTGCCAGCAGCGTAGTAGATCTTGCCGCGTTTGGATTTCCCCACGAGCAGTACTTC.

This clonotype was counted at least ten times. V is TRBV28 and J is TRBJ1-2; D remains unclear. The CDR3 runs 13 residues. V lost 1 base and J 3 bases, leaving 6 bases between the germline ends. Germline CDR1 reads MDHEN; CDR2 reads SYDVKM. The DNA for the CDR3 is TGTGCCAGCAGTTTATTGGCTGACTATGGCTACACCTTC. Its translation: CASSLLADYGYTF.